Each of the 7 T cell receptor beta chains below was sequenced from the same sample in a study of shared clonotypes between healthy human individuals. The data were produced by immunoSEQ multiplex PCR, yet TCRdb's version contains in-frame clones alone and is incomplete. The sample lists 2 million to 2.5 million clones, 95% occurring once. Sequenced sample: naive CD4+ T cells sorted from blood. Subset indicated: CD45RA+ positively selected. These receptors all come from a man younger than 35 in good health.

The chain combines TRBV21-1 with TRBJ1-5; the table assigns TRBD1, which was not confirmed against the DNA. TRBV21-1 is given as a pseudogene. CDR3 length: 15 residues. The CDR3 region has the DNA TGTGCCAGCAAGACAGGGGGAAGGAGCAATCAGCCCCAGCATTTT. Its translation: CASKTGGRSNQPQHF.

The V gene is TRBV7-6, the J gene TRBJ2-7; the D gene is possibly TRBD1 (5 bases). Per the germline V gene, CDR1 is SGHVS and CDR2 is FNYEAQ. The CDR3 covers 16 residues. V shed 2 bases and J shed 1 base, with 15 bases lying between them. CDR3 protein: CASSLKGAGPSYEQYF. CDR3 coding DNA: TGTGCCAGCAGCTTAAAAGGGGCAGGACCTTCCTACGAGCAGTACTTC.

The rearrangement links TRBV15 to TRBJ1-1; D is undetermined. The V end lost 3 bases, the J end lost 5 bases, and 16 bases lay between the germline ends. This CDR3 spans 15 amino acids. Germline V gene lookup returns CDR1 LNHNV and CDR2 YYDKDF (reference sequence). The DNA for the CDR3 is TGTGCCACCAGCAGGGCCGGAGTGGGCCGGACTGAAGCTTTCTTT. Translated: CATSRAGVGRTEAFF.

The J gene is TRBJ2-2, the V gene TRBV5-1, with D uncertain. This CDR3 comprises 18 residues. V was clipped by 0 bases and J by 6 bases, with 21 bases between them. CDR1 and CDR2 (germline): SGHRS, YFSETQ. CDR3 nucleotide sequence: TGCGCCAGCAGCTTGGGACCTCGTGGTGGCCTTTTTGCCGGGGAGCTGTTTTTT. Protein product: CASSLGPRGGLFAGELFF.

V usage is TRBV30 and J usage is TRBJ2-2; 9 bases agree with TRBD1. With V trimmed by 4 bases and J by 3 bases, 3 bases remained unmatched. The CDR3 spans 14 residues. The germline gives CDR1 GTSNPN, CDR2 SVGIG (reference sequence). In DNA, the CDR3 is TGTGCCTGGAATGACAGGGGGGACACCGGGGAGCTGTTTTTT. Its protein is CAWNDRGDTGELFF.

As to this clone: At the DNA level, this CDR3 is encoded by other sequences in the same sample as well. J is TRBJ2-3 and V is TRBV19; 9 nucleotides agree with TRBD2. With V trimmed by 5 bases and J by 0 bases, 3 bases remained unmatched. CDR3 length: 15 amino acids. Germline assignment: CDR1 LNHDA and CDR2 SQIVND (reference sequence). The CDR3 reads CASSQTSGSTDTQYF. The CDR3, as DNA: TGTGCCAGTAGTCAGACTAGCGGTAGCACAGATACGCAGTATTTT.

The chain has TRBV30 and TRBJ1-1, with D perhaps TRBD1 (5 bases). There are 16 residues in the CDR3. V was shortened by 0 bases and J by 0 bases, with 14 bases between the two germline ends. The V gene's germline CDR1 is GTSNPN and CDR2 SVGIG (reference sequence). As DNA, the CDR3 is TGTGCCTGGAGTGTACGGATAGGGACCATGAACACTGAAGCTTTCTTT. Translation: CAWSVRIGTMNTEAFF.